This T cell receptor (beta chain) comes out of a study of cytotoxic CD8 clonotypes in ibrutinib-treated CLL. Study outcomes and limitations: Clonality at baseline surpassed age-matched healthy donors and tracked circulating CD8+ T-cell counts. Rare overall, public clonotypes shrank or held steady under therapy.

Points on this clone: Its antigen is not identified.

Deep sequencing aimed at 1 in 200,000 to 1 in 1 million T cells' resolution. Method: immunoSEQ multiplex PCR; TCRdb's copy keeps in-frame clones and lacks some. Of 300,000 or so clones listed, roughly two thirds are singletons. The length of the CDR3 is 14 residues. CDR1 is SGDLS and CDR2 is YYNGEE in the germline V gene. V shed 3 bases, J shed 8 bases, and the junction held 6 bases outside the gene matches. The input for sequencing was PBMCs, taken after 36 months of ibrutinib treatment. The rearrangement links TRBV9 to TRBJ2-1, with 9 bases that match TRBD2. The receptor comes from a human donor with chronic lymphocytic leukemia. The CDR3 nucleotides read TGTGCCAGCAGCGAGGGGCTAGCGGGACATGAGCAGTTCTTC. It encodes CASSEGLAGHEQFF.